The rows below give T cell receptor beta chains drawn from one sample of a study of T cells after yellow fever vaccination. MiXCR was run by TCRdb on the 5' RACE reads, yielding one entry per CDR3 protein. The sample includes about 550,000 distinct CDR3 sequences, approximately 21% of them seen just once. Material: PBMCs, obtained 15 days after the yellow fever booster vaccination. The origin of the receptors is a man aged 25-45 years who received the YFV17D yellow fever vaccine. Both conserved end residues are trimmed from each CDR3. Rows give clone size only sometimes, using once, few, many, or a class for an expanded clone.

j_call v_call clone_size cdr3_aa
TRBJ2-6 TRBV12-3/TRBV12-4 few ASSADTRSGANVLT
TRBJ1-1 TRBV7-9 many ASSLGSATEAF
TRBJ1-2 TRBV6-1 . ASRMTRTSGYT
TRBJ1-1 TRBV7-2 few ASRVDVYAEAF
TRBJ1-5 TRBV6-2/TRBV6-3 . ASSLLHIQPQH
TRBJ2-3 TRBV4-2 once SSSQELPGLAGDTQY
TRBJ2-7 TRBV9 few ASSVDGRQFTYEQY
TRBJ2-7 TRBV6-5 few ASSSTLKLAGGPEQY
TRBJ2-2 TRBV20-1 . CARGVPGPNTGELF
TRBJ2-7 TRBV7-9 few ASSPQGSEQY
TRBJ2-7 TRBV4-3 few ASSKTSLAGSYEQY
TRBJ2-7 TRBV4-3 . ASSQDVGSYEQY
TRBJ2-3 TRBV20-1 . SAGRPSKRGTQY
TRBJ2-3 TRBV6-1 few ASRSGRSGGDTQY
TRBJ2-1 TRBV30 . AWSVSSGSAGEQF
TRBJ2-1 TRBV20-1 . SATSLLGTSGFYNEQF
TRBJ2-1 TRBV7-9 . ASRIAVLSSYNEQF
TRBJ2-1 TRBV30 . AWSSAPQNNEQF
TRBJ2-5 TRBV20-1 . SADDSPGTQY
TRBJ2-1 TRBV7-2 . ASSARGTYNEQF
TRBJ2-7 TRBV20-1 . SARDPRGSSSEQY
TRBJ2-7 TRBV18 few ASSDRDRGQYEQY
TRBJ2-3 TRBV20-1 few SARSSGRDTQY
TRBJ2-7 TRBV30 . AWSVTSIEQY
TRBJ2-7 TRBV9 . ASSVDGSSYEQY
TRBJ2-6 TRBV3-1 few ASSQDEKNVLT
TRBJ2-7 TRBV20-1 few SATPPSGRNNEQY
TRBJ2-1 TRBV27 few ASSLSHSTSGGTYNEQF
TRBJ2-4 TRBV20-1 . STQGRSKNIQY
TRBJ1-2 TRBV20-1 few SAREGTGDYGYT
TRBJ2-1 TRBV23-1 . ASSQCEEREGRRDEQF
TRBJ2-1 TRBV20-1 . SARPAGGPNEQF
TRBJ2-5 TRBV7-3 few ASSLSETEETQY
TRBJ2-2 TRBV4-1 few ASSQGDLGGELF
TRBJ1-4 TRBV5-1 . ASRRQQATNEKLF
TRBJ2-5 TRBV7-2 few ASSLLAGRPEETQY
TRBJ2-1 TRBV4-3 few ASSQEAGGDYNEQF
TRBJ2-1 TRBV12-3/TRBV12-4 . ASSLGVIPYNEQF
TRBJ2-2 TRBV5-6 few ASSLGPGAQNTGELF
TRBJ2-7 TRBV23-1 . ASSQWKTSGNLNGYEQY
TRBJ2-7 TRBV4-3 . ASSQSVAFSYEQY